Listed below are T cell receptor beta chains from one sample, sequenced in a study of PD-1 blockade in classical Hodgkin lymphoma. Sequencing was performed with immunoSEQ multiplex PCR; in TCRdb, only in-frame clones are kept and a portion is missing. The sample comprises tens of thousands of clones, about 74% of which are singletons, and approximately 20% rests with the top ten. The specimen comprised peripheral blood mononuclear cells (PBMCs), sampled at baseline. Receptors originate from a human donor with classical Hodgkin lymphoma. Each CDR3 is given with its conserved first and last residue. A D gene is named only where the DNA matches it firmly. For some rows the clone size is stated as once, few or many, or as a class when expanded; others skip it.

CDR3 protein: CASSLWTGGSVGNIQYF
CDR3 DNA: TGTGCCAGCAGTTTATGGACAGGGGGAAGTGTGGGAAACATTCAGTACTTC
V gene: TRBV28
clone size: once
D gene: TRBD1
J gene: TRBJ2-4

CDR3 protein: CASRPGGGPPQHF
CDR3 DNA: TGTGCCAGCAGACCCGGAGGGGGGCCGCCCCAGCATTTT
V gene: TRBV2
clone size: NA
D gene: NA
J gene: TRBJ1-5

CDR3 protein: CASGQIQGITGELFF
CDR3 DNA: TGTGCCAGCGGTCAAATACAGGGGATAACCGGGGAGCTGTTTTTT
V gene: TRBV7-2
clone size: NA
D gene: TRBD1
J gene: TRBJ2-2

CDR3 protein: CATCSLALGTEAFF
CDR3 DNA: TGTGCCACTTGCTCGTTGGCCTTGGGCACTGAAGCTTTCTTT
V gene: TRBV6-6
clone size: few
D gene: NA
J gene: TRBJ1-1

CDR3 protein: CASSLTFAGLVADTQYF
CDR3 DNA: TGTGCCAGCAGCTTAACCTTTGCGGGACTAGTGGCAGATACGCAGTATTTT
V gene: TRBV11-2
clone size: NA
D gene: TRBD2
J gene: TRBJ2-3

CDR3 protein: CASSERPVETQYF
CDR3 DNA: TGCGCCAGCAGTGAACGGCCGGTCGAGACCCAGTACTTC
V gene: TRBV10-1
clone size: NA
D gene: NA
J gene: TRBJ2-5

CDR3 protein: CASSFTAEAFF
CDR3 DNA: TGTGCCAGCAGTTTTACCGCTGAAGCTTTCTTT
V gene: TRBV28
clone size: NA
D gene: NA
J gene: TRBJ1-1

CDR3 protein: CASSPTGPDYEQYF
CDR3 DNA: TGCGCCAGCAGTCCTACAGGGCCCGACTACGAGCAGTACTTC
V gene: TRBV5-1
clone size: NA
D gene: NA
J gene: TRBJ2-7

CDR3 protein: CASSLLAPYEQYF
CDR3 DNA: TGTGCCAGCAGCTTACTAGCGCCATACGAGCAGTACTTC
V gene: TRBV11-2
clone size: NA
D gene: NA
J gene: TRBJ2-7

CDR3 protein: CASSITQGRDTQYF
CDR3 DNA: TGTGCCAGTAGTATAACCCAGGGTCGAGATACGCAGTATTTT
V gene: TRBV19
clone size: NA
D gene: NA
J gene: TRBJ2-3

CDR3 protein: CASQPPRGNQPQHF
CDR3 DNA: TGCGCCAGCCAGCCCCCCAGGGGCAATCAGCCCCAGCATTTT
V gene: TRBV5-1
clone size: NA
D gene: NA
J gene: TRBJ1-5

CDR3 protein: CASSLIVTPTGELFF
CDR3 DNA: TGTGCCAGCAGCTTAATAGTGACGCCCACCGGGGAGCTGTTTTTT
V gene: TRBV7-2
clone size: NA
D gene: NA
J gene: TRBJ2-2

CDR3 protein: CATSRDETGYGYTF
CDR3 DNA: TGTGCCACCAGCAGAGATGAGACGGGATATGGCTACACCTTC
V gene: TRBV15
clone size: few
D gene: NA
J gene: TRBJ1-2

CDR3 protein: CASSLRAGDSSYEQYF
CDR3 DNA: TGTGCCAGCAGCTTAAGGGCGGGAGACAGCTCCTACGAGCAGTACTTC
V gene: TRBV7-3
clone size: NA
D gene: TRBD2
J gene: TRBJ2-7

CDR3 protein: CASSEGTSGYNEQFF
CDR3 DNA: TGCGCCAGCAGCGAAGGGACTAGCGGGTACAATGAGCAGTTCTTC
V gene: TRBV5-1
clone size: NA
D gene: TRBD2
J gene: TRBJ2-1

CDR3 protein: CAWNRGGTEAFF
CDR3 DNA: TGTGCCTGGAACAGGGGTGGGACTGAAGCTTTCTTT
V gene: TRBV30
clone size: NA
D gene: TRBD1
J gene: TRBJ1-1

CDR3 protein: CASSSGMNTGELFF
CDR3 DNA: TGTGCCAGTAGTAGCGGGATGAACACCGGGGAGCTGTTTTTT
V gene: TRBV19
clone size: NA
D gene: NA
J gene: TRBJ2-2

CDR3 protein: CASSSPTGGAYGYTF
CDR3 DNA: TGTGCCAGCAGTTCCCCGACAGGGGGCGCCTATGGCTACACCTTC
V gene: TRBV28
clone size: NA
D gene: TRBD1
J gene: TRBJ1-2

CDR3 protein: CASGGLGNTIYF
CDR3 DNA: TGTGCCAGCGGGGGGCTCGGAAACACCATATATTTT
V gene: TRBV7-2
clone size: NA
D gene: NA
J gene: TRBJ1-3

CDR3 protein: CASSRRTSGQETQYF
CDR3 DNA: TGTGCCAGCAGCCGCCGGACTAGCGGACAAGAGACCCAGTACTTC
V gene: TRBV6-6
clone size: NA
D gene: TRBD2
J gene: TRBJ2-5

CDR3 protein: CASSLRDSTLAKNIQYF
CDR3 DNA: TGTGCCAGCAGCTTAAGAGACAGCACCCTAGCCAAAAACATTCAGTACTTC
V gene: TRBV7-2
clone size: NA
D gene: NA
J gene: TRBJ2-4

CDR3 protein: CASYDGTGNEQYF
CDR3 DNA: TGTGCCAGCTACGACGGGACAGGGAACGAGCAGTACTTC
V gene: TRBV28
clone size: NA
D gene: TRBD1
J gene: TRBJ2-7

CDR3 protein: CASSPIGQGVPDF
CDR3 DNA: TGTGCCAGCTCACCAATCGGCCAGGGAGTTCCCGATTTT
V gene: TRBV18
clone size: NA
D gene: NA
J gene: TRBJ1-3

CDR3 protein: CASSPLAGDEREQYF
CDR3 DNA: TGTGCCAGCAGTCCCCTAGCGGGAGACGAGCGCGAGCAGTACTTC
V gene: TRBV6-5
clone size: NA
D gene: TRBD2
J gene: TRBJ2-7

CDR3 protein: CASSLGTVPNEKLFF
CDR3 DNA: TGTGCTAGCAGCTTAGGGACAGTGCCCAATGAAAAACTGTTTTTT
V gene: TRBV7-7
clone size: NA
D gene: TRBD1
J gene: TRBJ1-4